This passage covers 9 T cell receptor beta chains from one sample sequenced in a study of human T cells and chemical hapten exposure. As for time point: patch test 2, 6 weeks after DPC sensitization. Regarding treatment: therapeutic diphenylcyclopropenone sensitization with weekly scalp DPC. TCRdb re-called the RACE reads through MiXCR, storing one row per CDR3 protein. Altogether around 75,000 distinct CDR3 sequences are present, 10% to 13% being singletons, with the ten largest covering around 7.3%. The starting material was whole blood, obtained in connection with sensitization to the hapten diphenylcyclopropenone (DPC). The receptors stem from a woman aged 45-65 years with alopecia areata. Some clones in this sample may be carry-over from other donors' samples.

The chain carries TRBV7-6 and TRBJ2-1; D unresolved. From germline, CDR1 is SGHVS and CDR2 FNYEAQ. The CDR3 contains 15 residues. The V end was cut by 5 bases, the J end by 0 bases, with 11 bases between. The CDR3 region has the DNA TGTGCCAGCAGCCCAGCGCCCAGCTCCTACAATGAGCAGTTCTTC. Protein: CASSPAPSSYNEQFF.

The CDR3 here is CSARDIGAVGTSGQETQYF. CDR3 nucleotide sequence: TGCAGTGCTAGAGATATCGGGGCAGTCGGGACTAGCGGACAAGAGACCCAGTACTTC. The V call is TRBV20-1, the J call TRBJ2-5, with 11 nucleotides matching TRBD2. Germline CDR1 and CDR2: DFQATT and SNEGSKA (reference sequence). The V gene end was trimmed by 0 bases and the J gene end by 2 bases; junction bases not matched to a gene: 14. There are 19 residues in the CDR3.

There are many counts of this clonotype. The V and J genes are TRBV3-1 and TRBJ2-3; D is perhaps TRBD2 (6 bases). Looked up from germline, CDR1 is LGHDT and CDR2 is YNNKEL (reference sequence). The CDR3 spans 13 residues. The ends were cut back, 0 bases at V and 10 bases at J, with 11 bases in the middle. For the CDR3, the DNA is TGTGCCAGCAGCCAAGATGGAACTAGCTCGCAGTATTTT. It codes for CASSQDGTSSQYF.

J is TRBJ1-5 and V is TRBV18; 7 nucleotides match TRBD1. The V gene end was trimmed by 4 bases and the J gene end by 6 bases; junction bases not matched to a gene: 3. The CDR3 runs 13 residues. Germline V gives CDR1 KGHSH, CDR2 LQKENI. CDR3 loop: CASSQGALQPQHF. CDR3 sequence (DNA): TGTGCCAGCTCACAGGGGGCTCTTCAGCCCCAGCATTTT.

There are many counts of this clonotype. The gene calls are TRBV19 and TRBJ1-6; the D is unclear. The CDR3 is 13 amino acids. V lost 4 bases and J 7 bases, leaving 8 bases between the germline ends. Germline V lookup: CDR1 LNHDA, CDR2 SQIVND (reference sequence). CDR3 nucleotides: TGTGCCAGTAGTAACAGCGGGAATTCACCCCTCCACTTT. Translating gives CASSNSGNSPLHF.

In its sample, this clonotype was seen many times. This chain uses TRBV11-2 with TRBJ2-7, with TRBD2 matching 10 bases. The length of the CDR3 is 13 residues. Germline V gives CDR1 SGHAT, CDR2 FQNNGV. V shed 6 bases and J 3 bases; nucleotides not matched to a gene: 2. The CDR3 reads CASRTSGIYEQYF. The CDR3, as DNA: TGTGCCAGCAGAACTAGCGGGATCTACGAGCAGTACTTC.

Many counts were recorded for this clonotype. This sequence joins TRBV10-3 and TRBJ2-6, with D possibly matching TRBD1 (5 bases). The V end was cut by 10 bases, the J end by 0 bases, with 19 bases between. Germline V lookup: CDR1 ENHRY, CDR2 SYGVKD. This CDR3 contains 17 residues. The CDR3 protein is CATRWGQMASGANVLTF. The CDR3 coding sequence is TGTGCCACGAGGTGGGGCCAGATGGCCTCTGGGGCCAACGTCCTGACTTTC.

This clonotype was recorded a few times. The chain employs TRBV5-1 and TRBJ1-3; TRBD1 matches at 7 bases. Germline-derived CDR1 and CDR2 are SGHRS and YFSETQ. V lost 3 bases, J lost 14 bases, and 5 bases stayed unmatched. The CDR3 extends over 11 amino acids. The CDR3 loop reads CASSSEGTVYF. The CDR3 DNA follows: TGCGCCAGCAGCTCAGAGGGGACAGTATATTTT. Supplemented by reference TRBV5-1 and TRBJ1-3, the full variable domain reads KAGVTQTPRYLIKTRGQQVTLSCSPISGHRSVSWYQQTPGQGLQFLFEYFSETQRNKGNFPGRFSGRQFSNSRSEMNVSTLELGDSALYLCASSSEGTVYFGEGSWLTVV.

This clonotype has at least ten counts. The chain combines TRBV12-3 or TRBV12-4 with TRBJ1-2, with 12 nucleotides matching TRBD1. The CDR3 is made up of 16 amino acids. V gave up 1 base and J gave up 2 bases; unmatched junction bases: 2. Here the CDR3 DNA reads TGTGCCAGCAGTTTAGGGGACAGGGGGCCAAACTATGGCTACACCTTC. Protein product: CASSLGDRGPNYGYTF.